What follows are 29 T cell receptor beta chains derived from one specimen sequenced in a study of blood T cell repertoires in COVID-19. Repertoires were generated with immunoSEQ multiplex PCR, while TCRdb's copy carries only in-frame clones and drops some. The sample has some 100,000 clones; about 78% are singletons. Sample: peripheral blood. The receptors here all came from a human donor in a cohort sampled during active or convalescent COVID-19.

This chain uses TRBV4-3 with TRBJ1-5; D gene ambiguous. Per germline, CDR1 LGHNA and CDR2 YSLEER. Trimming stripped 0 bases from V and 6 bases from J, with 12 bases between. CDR3 length equals 15 residues. CDR3 bases: TGCGCCAGCAGCCAAGATCCGGCAGGAGGTCAGCCCCAGCATTTT. This encodes CASSQDPAGGQPQHF.

The rearrangement links TRBV20-1 to TRBJ2-1; the match to TRBD1 covers 9 bases. Per germline, CDR1 DFQATT and CDR2 SNEGSKA (reference sequence). This CDR3 comprises 15 residues. Trimming took 3 bases from V and 9 from J; bases not matched to a gene: 12. The CDR3 sequence: CSASQGQGRMGEQFF. Here the CDR3 DNA reads TGCAGTGCTAGTCAGGGACAGGGTCGCATGGGTGAGCAGTTCTTC.

The CDR3 loop reads CASSPEGPTEAFF. For the CDR3, the DNA is TGTGCCAGCTCACCAGAGGGTCCCACTGAAGCTTTCTTT. The chain links TRBV18 to TRBJ1-1; D gene unclear. Trimming left V 2 bases short and J 4 bases short, with 8 bases between. Germline values: CDR1 KGHSH, CDR2 LQKENI. The CDR3 length is 13 residues.

The chain uses TRBV5-6 and TRBJ1-4; 7 positions agree with TRBD1. Germline CDR1 SGHDT, CDR2 YYEEEE. The trim removed 0 bases at V and 4 bases at J, leaving 3 bases unmatched. This CDR3 spans 15 amino acids. The CDR3 spells CASSLVGTVNEKLFF. The CDR3 DNA sequence: TGTGCCAGCAGCTTGGTGGGGACAGTTAATGAAAAACTGTTTTTT.

The V and J genes are TRBV5-4 and TRBJ2-7, with 13 bases fitting TRBD2. From germline, CDR1 is SGHNT and CDR2 YYREEE (reference sequence). J lost 4 bases, V lost 5 bases, and 6 bases had no gene match. The CDR3 totals 15 residues. This CDR3 is CASRRTSGSTYEQYF. CDR3 bases: TGTGCCAGCAGAAGGACTAGCGGGAGTACTTACGAGCAGTACTTC.

V usage is TRBV9 and J usage is TRBJ2-5, with TRBD2 matching over 9 bases. This CDR3 comprises 15 residues. Germline V gives CDR1 SGDLS, CDR2 YYNGEE. Trimming removed 10 bases from V and 5 bases from J; junction bases left unmatched: 15. The CDR3, as DNA: TGTGCCCGCGCGGTGGGCGCGGGGGGGGAGGAGACCCAGTACTTC. Protein: CARAVGAGGEETQYF.

This rearrangement joins TRBV10-1 to TRBJ1-2, with D unresolved. This CDR3 comprises 13 residues. The germline V and J ends were trimmed by 5 bases and 5 bases, with 12 bases remaining between them. Germline-derived CDR1 and CDR2 are WNHNN and SYGVQD (reference sequence). CDR3 amino acids: CASSPSGEYGYTF. CDR3 bases: TGCGCCAGCAGTCCCTCGGGAGAGTATGGCTACACCTTC.

The chain joins TRBV6-5 to TRBJ2-3, with no clear D. This CDR3 spans 13 amino acids. Between the trimmed V and J ends, which lost 2 bases and 6 bases, there was a span of 9 bases. Germline V CDR1 and CDR2: MNHEY, SVGAGI. The CDR3 DNA reads TGTGCCAGCAGTTACACTTTCTCCGATACGCAGTATTTT. Amino acid sequence: CASSYTFSDTQYF.

The rearrangement uses TRBV2 and TRBJ1-4; D may be TRBD1 (5 bases). The CDR3 totals 14 residues. V was pared by 1 base and J by 7 bases, with 10 bases between. The germline V gene has CDR1 SNHLY and CDR2 FYNNEI. The CDR3 coding sequence is TGTGCCAGCAGTGAAGTTCCTGGGGCTGAAAAACTGTTTTTT. Its translation: CASSEVPGAEKLFF. Complete variable domain (other parts from reference TRBV2 and TRBJ1-4): EPEVTQTPSHQVTQMGQEVILRCVPISNHLYFYWYRQILGQKVEFLVSFYNNEISEKSEIFDDQFSVERPDGSNFTLKIRSTKLEDSAMYFCASSEVPGAEKLFFGSGTQLSVL.

The chain combines TRBV7-9 with TRBJ1-4; D is uncertain. Germline CDR1 is SEHNR and CDR2 is FQNEAQ (reference sequence). This CDR3 comprises 15 residues. Between the trimmed V and J ends, which lost 0 bases and 4 bases, there was a span of 9 bases. The CDR3 nucleotides are TGTGCCAGCAGCTTAGCCGCGGGAAGTAATGAAAAACTGTTTTTT. It encodes CASSLAAGSNEKLFF.

The V and J genes are TRBV6-2 or TRBV6-3 and TRBJ2-3, with a weak D call TRBD2 (6 bases). Germline CDR1 reads MNHEY; CDR2 reads SVGEGT. The V end was cut by 4 bases, the J end by 4 bases, with 15 bases between. The CDR3 has 15 amino acids. This chain's CDR3 is CASSWEAGGADTQYF. For the CDR3, the DNA is TGTGCCAGCAGTTGGGAAGCGGGCGGCGCAGATACGCAGTATTTT.

The V call is TRBV6-5, the J call TRBJ1-2; D is possibly TRBD1 (6 bases). Trimming took 2 bases from V and 2 from J, leaving 12 bases between them. The CDR3 is 15 amino acids. Germline CDR1 and CDR2: MNHEY and SVGAGI. The CDR3 nucleotides read TGTGCCAGCAGTTACGCGGGGGGCGCAAACTATGGCTACACCTTC. Amino acids: CASSYAGGANYGYTF.

In its sample, this clone was seen a few times. The CDR3 region has the DNA TGCAGTGCTAGTAAGGGAGCTGCAACAGATACGCAGTATTTT. Protein: CSASKGAATDTQYF. This chain uses TRBV20-1 with TRBJ2-3, with D possibly TRBD2 on 5 matching bases. Germline CDR1 is DFQATT and CDR2 is SNEGSKA (reference sequence). This CDR3 region has 14 residues. The V gene lost 3 bases and the J gene lost 3 bases, with 13 bases spanning the gap.

This clone was seen ten or more times. The rearrangement uses TRBV7-9 and TRBJ1-4; D is possibly TRBD1 (5 bases). Germline CDR1 and CDR2: SEHNR and FQNEAQ (reference sequence). The CDR3 runs to 15 residues. V lost 1 base to trimming and J lost 7 bases, with 13 bases between them. The CDR3 bases are TGTGCCAGCAGCTTAGGGAGGGACGGAGTTGAAAAACTGTTTTTT. It codes for CASSLGRDGVEKLFF. Using reference TRBV7-9 and TRBJ1-4 for the parts outside the CDR3, the full variable domain is DTGVSQNPRHKITKRGQNVTFRCDPISEHNRLYWYRQTLGQGPEFLTYFQNEAQLEKSRLLSDRFSAERPKGSFSTLEIQRTEQGDSAMYLCASSLGRDGVEKLFFGSGTQLSVL.

The gene calls are TRBV19 and TRBJ2-1, with TRBD1 matching 11 bases. The CDR3 contains 15 residues. The germline V gene has CDR1 LNHDA and CDR2 SQIVND (reference sequence). J was trimmed by 8 bases and V by 10 bases; bases with no gene match: 13. The CDR3: CAIAPDRGPADEQFF. The CDR3 bases are TGTGCCATAGCCCCGGACAGGGGGCCTGCTGATGAGCAGTTCTTC.

This sequence joins TRBV5-1 and TRBJ2-1, with 14 bases that match TRBD2. The CDR3 is 16 residues long. V dropped 4 bases and J dropped 10; count of bases not matched to a gene: 10. CDR1 and CDR2 (germline): SGHRS, YFSETQ. CDR3 region: CASSPRLAGGPGEQFF. The CDR3 region has the DNA TGCGCCAGCAGCCCCCGACTAGCGGGAGGGCCTGGGGAGCAGTTCTTC.

The chain carries TRBV2 and TRBJ2-7; 8 bases are shared with TRBD2. Germline CDR1 reads SNHLY; CDR2 reads FYNNEI. Germline trimming cut 0 bases from V and 5 bases from J; bases unmatched to any gene: 9. This CDR3 contains 16 residues. Here the CDR3 reads CASSEALGLAQDEQYF. CDR3 DNA: TGTGCCAGCAGTGAAGCGCTTGGACTAGCCCAGGACGAGCAGTACTTC.

The chain joins TRBV15 to TRBJ2-5; D is perhaps TRBD2 (5 bases). Trimming left V 0 bases short and J 9 bases short, with 14 bases between. The germline V gene has CDR1 LNHNV and CDR2 YYDKDF (reference sequence). The CDR3 extends over 14 amino acids. The CDR3 loop reads CATSRDRRQEAQYF. The CDR3 DNA sequence: TGTGCCACCAGCAGAGACAGGCGTCAGGAGGCCCAGTACTTC. Variable domain in full (rest from reference TRBV15 and TRBJ2-5): DAMVIQNPRYQVTQFGKPVTLSCSQTLNHNVMYWYQQKSSQAPKLLFHYYDKDFNNEADTPDNFQSRRPNTSFCFLDIRSPGLGDTAMYLCATSRDRRQEAQYFGPGTRLLVL.

The V and J genes are TRBV7-9 and TRBJ2-6, with a possible D match to TRBD1 (5 bases). This CDR3 comprises 17 residues. Looked up from germline, CDR1 is SEHNR and CDR2 is FQNEAQ (reference sequence). With 10 bases removed from V and 0 bases from J, the gap between germline ends came to 19 bases. CDR3 loop: CATSPVSGNSGANVLTF. Here the CDR3 DNA reads TGTGCCACCTCGCCTGTCTCAGGGAACTCTGGGGCCAACGTCCTGACTTTC.

The genes are TRBV3-1 (or the pseudogene TRBV3-2) and TRBJ2-5; TRBD2 is a possible D gene (5 bases). The CDR3 spans 11 residues. Trimming removed 5 bases at V and 9 bases at J, with 10 bases between. Germline CDR1 and CDR2: LGHDT and YNNKEL (reference sequence). CDR3 amino acids: CASSSGWAQYF. Written as DNA, the CDR3 is TGTGCCAGCAGCTCGGGGTGGGCCCAGTACTTC.

The rearrangement links TRBV12-2 to TRBJ2-7; TRBD1, the D gene given by the table, was not confirmed from the DNA. TRBV12-2 is noted as a pseudogene. CDR3 length equals 15 residues. The CDR3 bases are TGTGCAAGTGGCCTGGGACAGGAGATAACCTACGAGCAGTACTTC. This codes for CASGLGQEITYEQYF.

This clone was observed a few times. This chain uses TRBV7-9 with TRBJ2-7; the D gene is possibly TRBD1 (6 bases). V gave up 5 bases and J gave up 3 bases, with 20 bases separating them. This CDR3 spans 16 amino acids. Germline CDR1 is SEHNR and CDR2 is FQNEAQ (reference sequence). In nucleotides, the CDR3 is TGTGCCAGCAGCCCTCCCTACAGGGTATCCCTCTACGAGCAGTACTTC. As protein: CASSPPYRVSLYEQYF.

The chain combines TRBV7-3 with TRBJ2-1; the match to TRBD2 covers 7 bases. The germline gives CDR1 SGHTA, CDR2 FQGTGA. The CDR3 spans 13 residues. With 3 bases clipped from V and 14 bases from J, the junction kept 10 bases outside the gene matches. The CDR3 is CASSFGFAGDKFF. In DNA form, the CDR3 reads TGTGCCAGCAGCTTTGGGTTTGCGGGAGATAAGTTCTTC.

The CDR3 region is CASSQDHTGNTIYF. The CDR3 nucleotides read TGCGCCAGCAGCCAAGATCACACAGGAAACACCATATATTTT. The gene calls are TRBV4-3 and TRBJ1-3, with D unclear. The CDR3 contains 14 residues. The V gene lost 0 bases and the J gene lost 4 bases, with 7 bases spanning the gap. Looked up from germline, CDR1 is LGHNA and CDR2 is YSLEER.

CDR3 DNA sequence: TGTGCCAGCAGTTTGTGGGGGCGGAAGGACTATGGCTACACCTTC. Translation gives CASSLWGRKDYGYTF. V and J are TRBV28 and TRBJ1-2; D may be TRBD1 (6 bases). The CDR3 is 15 amino acids. The V end lost 3 bases, the J end lost 3 bases, and 14 bases lay between the germline ends. Germline V lookup: CDR1 MDHEN, CDR2 SYDVKM.

CDR3 DNA sequence: TGCGCCAGCAGCCAACCCCGCGCCGCCGGAAACACCATATATTTT. As protein: CASSQPRAAGNTIYF. This chain connects TRBV4-1 to TRBJ1-3; D unresolved. V was cut by 2 bases and J by 4 bases, with 12 bases left in between. The germline CDR1 and CDR2 sequences are MGHRA and YSYEKL. The CDR3 covers 15 residues.

The chain is built from TRBV6-1 and TRBJ1-1, with TRBD1 as a possible D gene (5 bases). The CDR3 sequence is 14 residues long. CDR1 MNHNS and CDR2 SASEGT come from the germline V gene. V lost 0 bases and J lost 3, with 8 bases in between. This CDR3 is CASSEASRDTEAFF. The CDR3 DNA follows: TGTGCCAGCAGTGAAGCATCCAGGGACACTGAAGCTTTCTTT.

This clone was observed a handful of times. V is TRBV28 and J is TRBJ1-1, with D perhaps TRBD1 (6 bases). The CDR3 spans 16 residues. Germline V gene data show CDR1 as MDHEN and CDR2 as SYDVKM. Trimming took off 4 bases at V and 5 bases at J, with 20 bases between the two ends. CDR3 protein: CASSSIGTGIRTEAFF. In DNA, the CDR3 is TGTGCCAGCAGTTCTATCGGAACAGGGATCCGAACTGAAGCTTTCTTT.

The chain is built from TRBV4-3 and TRBJ1-1, with unresolved D. The CDR3 is made up of 14 amino acids. Germline V CDR1 and CDR2: LGHNA, YSLEER. The V gene lost 0 bases and the J gene lost 5 bases, with 10 bases spanning the gap. CDR3: CASSQDAGFTEAFF. CDR3 in DNA: TGCGCCAGCAGCCAAGATGCAGGATTTACTGAAGCTTTCTTT.